This T cell receptor beta chain was sequenced in a study of cytomegalovirus exposure and HLA in healthy donors. Findings and caveats of the study: Most TCR beta V segments were productive about 87% or about 30% of the time in an earlier analysis.

With 60 Vbeta and 13 Jbeta primers, the PCR was carried out. Generated by immunoSEQ multiplex PCR, the TCRdb table keeps only in-frame clones and is missing some. Recorded for this sample: about 48,000 clones. Note on this clone: No antigen is known for it.

This CDR3 contains 17 residues. V gave up 3 bases and J gave up 6 bases; unmatched junction bases: 14. CDR1 LNHDA and CDR2 SQIVND come from the germline V gene (reference sequence). This TCR came from a male donor in good health and CMV-seropositive. The sample taken for sequencing was PBMCs. The chain joins TRBV19 to TRBJ2-3; 8 nucleotides align to TRBD2. CDR3 amino acids: CASSISSSGGALDTQYF. In DNA form, the CDR3 reads TGTGCCAGTAGTATCTCTTCCAGCGGGGGTGCCCTGGATACGCAGTATTTT.